These 11 T cell receptor beta chains share one sample of origin, sequenced in a study of T-cell reconstitution after alpha-beta-depleted transplantation in children. The TCRbeta library was prepared with unique molecular identifiers. TCRdb re-called the PCR reads with MiXCR, one entry per CDR3 protein. Of some 550,000 distinct CDR3 sequences in the sample, 15% to 20% were seen once. This material consisted of PBMCs from the stem cell graft donor, taken from the stem cell graft. These receptors were obtained from a human donor who donated a stem cell graft to a child with acute lymphoblastic leukemia.

There are a few counts of this clonotype. The chain combines TRBV27 with TRBJ2-7, with D perhaps TRBD1 (6 bases). Germline V gene sequence: CDR1 MNHEY, CDR2 SMNVEV (reference sequence). This CDR3 comprises 15 residues. V lost 6 bases and J 6 bases, leaving 21 bases between the germline ends. The CDR3 region has the DNA TGTGCCAGCAGCCCCGTACAGGGTGACGTGGGCGAGCAGTACTTC. Its translation is CASSPVQGDVGEQYF.

The table lists this clonotype with a few counts. The rearrangement joins TRBV7-8 to TRBJ1-6; perhaps TRBD1 as D (6 bases). Germline V CDR1 and CDR2: SGHVS, FQNEAQ. V lost 4 bases and J lost 8, with 15 bases in between. This CDR3 is 15 amino acids long. CDR3 region: CASSSRQAKDSPLHF. The CDR3 DNA reads as TGTGCCAGCAGCTCCAGACAGGCAAAGGATTCACCCCTCCACTTT.

The table lists this clonotype with a few counts. The rearrangement joins TRBV7-9 to TRBJ1-3, with D possibly matching TRBD1 (5 bases). Between the trimmed V and J ends, which lost 5 bases and 3 bases, there was a span of 20 bases. Germline CDR1 SEHNR, CDR2 FQNEAQ (reference sequence). The CDR3 length is 17 residues. The chain's CDR3 is CASSTISGPHIGNTIYF. The DNA of the CDR3 is TGTGCCAGCAGCACGATATCAGGGCCTCACATTGGAAACACCATATATTTT.

A few counts support this clonotype. The chain has TRBV9 and TRBJ1-2; D gene unclear. In germline, CDR1 is SGDLS, CDR2 YYNGEE. CDR3 size: 14 residues. V was trimmed by 3 bases and J by 1 base, leaving 10 bases between them. Written as DNA, the CDR3 is TGTGCCAGCAGCGCCAGCCCGAGTAACTATGGCTACACCTTC. It codes for CASSASPSNYGYTF. The whole variable domain, filled in from reference TRBV9 and TRBJ1-2, reads DSGVTQTPKHLITATGQRVTLRCSPRSGDLSVYWYQQSLDQGLQFLIQYYNGEERAKGNILERFSAQQFPDLHSELNLSSLELGDSALYFCASSASPSNYGYTFGSGTRLTVV.

The chain couples TRBV18 to TRBJ1-5; D possibly corresponds to TRBD1 (5 bases). This CDR3 region has 14 residues. Germline V gene sequence: CDR1 KGHSH, CDR2 LQKENI. Trimming removed 3 bases from V and 7 bases from J, with 13 bases in between. DNA of the CDR3: TGTGCCAGCTCACCGTATCAGGGAAACCAGCCCCAGCATTTT. As protein: CASSPYQGNQPQHF.

The chain couples TRBV5-1 to TRBJ2-1; 8 nucleotides match TRBD2. The CDR3 is made up of 17 amino acids. J gave up 7 bases and V 1 base, and 13 bases lay outside the gene matches. Germline-derived CDR1 and CDR2 are SGHRS and YFSETQ. As DNA, the CDR3 is TGCGCCAGCAGCTTGACGTTAAGCGGGAGAGGGGGGAATGAGCAGTTCTTC. Translating gives CASSLTLSGRGGNEQFF.

The chain joins TRBV11-2 to TRBJ2-5, with D perhaps TRBD1 (5 bases). Germline CDR1 SGHAT, CDR2 FQNNGV. V lost 8 bases and J lost 5, with 15 bases in between. The CDR3 runs 13 residues. This CDR3 is CASRPRVMETQYF. As DNA, the CDR3 is TGTGCCAGCCGACCCAGGGTAATGGAGACCCAGTACTTC.

This clonotype appeared a few times. V is TRBV7-9 and J is TRBJ2-2, with a possible D match to TRBD1 (5 bases). Germline V gene sequence: CDR1 SEHNR, CDR2 FQNEAQ (reference sequence). Trimming left V 1 base short and J 6 bases short, with 9 bases between. CDR3 length: 14 amino acids. The CDR3 loop reads CASSLGTIAGELFF. The CDR3 region has the DNA TGTGCCAGCAGCTTAGGGACAATCGCCGGGGAGCTGTTTTTT.

The V gene is TRBV18, the J gene TRBJ1-2, with D maybe TRBD1 (6 bases). From germline, CDR1 is KGHSH and CDR2 LQKENI. The CDR3 covers 14 residues. Trimming removed 5 bases at V and 4 bases at J, with 14 bases between. The CDR3 spells CASSGGPASYGYTF. In DNA form, the CDR3 reads TGTGCCAGCTCAGGGGGGCCCGCTAGCTATGGCTACACCTTC.

The J gene is TRBJ1-5, the V gene TRBV20-1; TRBD1 agrees at 7 bases. Germline V gene sequence: CDR1 DFQATT, CDR2 SNEGSKA (reference sequence). The CDR3 extends over 14 amino acids. After removal of 5 bases from V and 1 base from J, the junction contained 5 bases not matched to a gene. This CDR3 reads CSASPGGSNQPQHF. The CDR3 DNA sequence: TGCAGTGCTTCCCCAGGGGGGAGCAATCAGCCCCAGCATTTT.

This rearrangement joins TRBV5-1 to TRBJ2-1; 9 nucleotides line up with TRBD2. Germline trimming cut 4 bases from V and 0 bases from J; bases unmatched to any gene: 5. The germline CDR1 and CDR2 sequences are SGHRS and YFSETQ. The length of the CDR3 is 16 residues. DNA for the CDR3: TGCGCCAGCAGCCGTAGCGGGAGAATCTCCTACAATGAGCAGTTCTTC. Protein sequence: CASSRSGRISYNEQFF.